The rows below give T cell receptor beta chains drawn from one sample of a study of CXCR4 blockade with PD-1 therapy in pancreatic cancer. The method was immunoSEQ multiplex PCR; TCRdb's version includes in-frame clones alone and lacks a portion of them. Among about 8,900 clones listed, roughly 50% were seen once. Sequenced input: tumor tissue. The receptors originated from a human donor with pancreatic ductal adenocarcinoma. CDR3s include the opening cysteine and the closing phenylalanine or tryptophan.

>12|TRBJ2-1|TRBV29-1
CSVVVPYNEQFF
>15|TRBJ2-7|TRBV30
CAWTKGLAGGWEQYF
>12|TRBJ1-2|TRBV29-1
CSAQGGGYGYTF
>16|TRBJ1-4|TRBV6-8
CASSYIGGTANEKLFF
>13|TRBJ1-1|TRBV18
CASSPEGDAEAFF
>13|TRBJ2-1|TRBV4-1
CASSPTGMDEQFF
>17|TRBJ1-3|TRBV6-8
CASSYSGLQGSGNTIYF
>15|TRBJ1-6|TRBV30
CAWSVSSSYNSPLHF
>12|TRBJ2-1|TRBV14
CASSRSGREQFF
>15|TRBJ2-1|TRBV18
CASSPPGQGRDEQFF
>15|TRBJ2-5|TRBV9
CASSLSWASGETQYF
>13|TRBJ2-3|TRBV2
CASSGLGTDTQYF
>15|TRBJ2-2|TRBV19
CASSIVHTNTGELFF
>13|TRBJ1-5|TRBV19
CASGTVSNQPQHF
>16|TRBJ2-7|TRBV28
CASSLGGLAGTYEQYF
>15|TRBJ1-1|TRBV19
CASSPGTTENTEAFF
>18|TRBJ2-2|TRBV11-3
CASSLRPKPGQPTGELFF
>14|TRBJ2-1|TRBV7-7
CASSLGPSGVEQFF
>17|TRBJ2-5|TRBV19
CASKDRGGAGAQETQYF
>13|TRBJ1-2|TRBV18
CASSPDNNYGYTF
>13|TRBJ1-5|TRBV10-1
CATPGETHQPQHF
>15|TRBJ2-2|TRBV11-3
CASSPGLPEGGELFF
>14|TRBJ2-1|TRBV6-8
CATLGLAGDNEQFF
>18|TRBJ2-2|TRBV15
CATSSRGLAGTNTGELFF
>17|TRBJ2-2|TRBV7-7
CASSLVSRTRNTGELFF
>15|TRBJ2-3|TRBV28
CASSLWGPDTDTQYF
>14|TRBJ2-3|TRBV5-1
CASSLNPNTDTQYF
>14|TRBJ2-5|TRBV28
CASRRTGIRETQYF